The entry below describes one T cell receptor (beta chain). What it binds is not known. The record originates from a study of T cell responses to AZD1222 COVID-19 vaccine. Study-wide results and caveats: Clonal diversity was possibly underestimated, and white British individuals and females predominated among donors. Targeting of unmutated variant regions was reportedly seen in nearly half of spike-specific TCRs.

Generated by immunoSEQ multiplex PCR, the TCRdb table keeps only in-frame clones and is missing some. The sample consists of 100,000 to 130,000 clones, about 89% of them appearing once. Trimming took 1 base from V and 6 from J; bases not matched to a gene: 8. The CDR3 runs to 15 residues. CDR1 and CDR2 (germline): SGHVS, FQNEAQ. The chain links TRBV7-8 to TRBJ1-2, with 7 bases identical to TRBD1. Sequences were derived from peripheral blood, sampled 28 days after the second AZD1222 dose. This TCR was sampled from an adult who received the AZD1222 COVID-19 vaccine. CDR3 sequence: CASSLVLGQNHGYTF. CDR3 nucleotides: TGTGCCAGCAGCTTAGTCTTGGGACAGAACCATGGCTACACCTTC.